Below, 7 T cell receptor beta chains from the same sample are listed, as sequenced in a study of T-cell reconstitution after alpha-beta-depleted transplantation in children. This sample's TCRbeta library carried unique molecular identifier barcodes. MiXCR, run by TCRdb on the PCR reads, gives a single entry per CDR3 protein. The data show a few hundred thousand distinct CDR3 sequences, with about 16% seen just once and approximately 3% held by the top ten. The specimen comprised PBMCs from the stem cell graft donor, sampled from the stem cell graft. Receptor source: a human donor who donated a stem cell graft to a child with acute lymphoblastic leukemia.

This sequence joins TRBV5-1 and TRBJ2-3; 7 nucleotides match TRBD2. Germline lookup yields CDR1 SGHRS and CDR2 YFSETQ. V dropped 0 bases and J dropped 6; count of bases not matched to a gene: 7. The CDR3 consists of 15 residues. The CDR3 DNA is TGCGCCAGCAGCTTGGGTTGGCGGGAGTGGGATACGCAGTATTTT. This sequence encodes CASSLGWREWDTQYF.

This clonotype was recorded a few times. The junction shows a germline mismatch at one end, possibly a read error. In DNA form, the CDR3 reads TGTGCCAGCAGCCAAGGGCAGGGGATAGGGCCGAATCGGCCCCAGCATTTT. Translated, it gives CASSQGQGIGPNRPQHF. The chain couples TRBV3-1 to TRBJ1-5, with D perhaps matching TRBD1 (6 bases). CDR1 is LGHDT and CDR2 is YNNKEL in the germline V gene (reference sequence). The CDR3 is 17 residues long.

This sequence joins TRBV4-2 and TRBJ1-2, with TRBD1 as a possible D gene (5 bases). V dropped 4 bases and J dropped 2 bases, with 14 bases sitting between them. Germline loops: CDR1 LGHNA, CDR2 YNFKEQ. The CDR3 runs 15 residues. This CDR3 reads CASSREGPGNYGYTF. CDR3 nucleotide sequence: TGTGCCAGCAGCCGTGAGGGGCCCGGAAACTATGGCTACACCTTC.

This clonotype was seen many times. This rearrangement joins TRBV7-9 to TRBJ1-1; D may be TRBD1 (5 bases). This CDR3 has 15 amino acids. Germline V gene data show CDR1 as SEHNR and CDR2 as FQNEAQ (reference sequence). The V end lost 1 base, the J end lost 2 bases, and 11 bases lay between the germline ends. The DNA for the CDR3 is TGTGCCAGCAGCTTAGGGCAGGGAGGAAACACTGAAGCTTTCTTT. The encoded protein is CASSLGQGGNTEAFF.

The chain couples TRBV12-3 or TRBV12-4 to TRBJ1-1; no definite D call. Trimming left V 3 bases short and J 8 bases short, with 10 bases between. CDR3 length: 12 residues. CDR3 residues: CASSLWKAEAFF. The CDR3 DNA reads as TGTGCCAGCAGTTTGTGGAAGGCGGAAGCTTTCTTT.

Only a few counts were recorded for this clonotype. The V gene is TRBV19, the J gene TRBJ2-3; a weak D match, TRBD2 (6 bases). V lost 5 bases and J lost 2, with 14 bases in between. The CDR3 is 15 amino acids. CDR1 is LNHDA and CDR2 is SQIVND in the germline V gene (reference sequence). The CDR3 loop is CASSLLPGVTDTQYF. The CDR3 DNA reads TGTGCCAGTAGTCTTTTACCGGGAGTCACAGATACGCAGTATTTT. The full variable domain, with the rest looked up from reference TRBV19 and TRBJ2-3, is DGGITQSPKYLFRKEGQNVTLSCEQNLNHDAMYWYRQDPGQGLRLIYYSQIVNDFQKGDIAEGYSVSREKKESFPLTVTSAQKNPTAFYLCASSLLPGVTDTQYFGPGTRLTVL.

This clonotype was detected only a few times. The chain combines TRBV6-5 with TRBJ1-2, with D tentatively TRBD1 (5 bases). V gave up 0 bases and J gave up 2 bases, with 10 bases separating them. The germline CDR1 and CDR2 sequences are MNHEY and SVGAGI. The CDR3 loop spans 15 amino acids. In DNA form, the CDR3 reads TGTGCCAGCAGTTACTCGCGGGGGTTAAACTATGGCTACACCTTC. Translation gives CASSYSRGLNYGYTF.